Described below is a single T cell receptor (beta chain) sequence and its context. Its target is unknown. Sequencing used immunoSEQ multiplex PCR; TCRdb keeps in-frame clones, though not all of them. The sample contains some 37,000 clones, about 85% of which appear only once. Sampling of blood occurred at baseline, cycle 4 day 1, and cycle 7 day 1. The data stem from a study of OX40 agonist ivuxolimab in advanced cancers. Study as a whole: The patients received agonistic anti-OX40 (CD134) antibody ivuxolimab. Points from the study as a whole: Low normalized clonal expansion also occurred in some nonresponding patients.

Germline CDR1 is MDHEN and CDR2 is SYDVKM. The CDR3 consists of 15 residues. The germline V and J ends were trimmed by 6 bases and 4 bases, with 18 bases remaining between them. The sample here was CD4+ or CD8+ T cells sorted from blood, taken in a trial of the OX40 agonist ivuxolimab. V is TRBV28 and J is TRBJ1-1; D may be TRBD1 (6 bases). The receptor was isolated from an adult with an advanced solid tumor such as melanoma, head and neck, liver or kidney cancer. The CDR3 sequence is CASSTFRGASTEAFF. The CDR3, as DNA: TGTGCCAGCAGCACGTTTCGGGGGGCAAGCACTGAAGCTTTCTTT.